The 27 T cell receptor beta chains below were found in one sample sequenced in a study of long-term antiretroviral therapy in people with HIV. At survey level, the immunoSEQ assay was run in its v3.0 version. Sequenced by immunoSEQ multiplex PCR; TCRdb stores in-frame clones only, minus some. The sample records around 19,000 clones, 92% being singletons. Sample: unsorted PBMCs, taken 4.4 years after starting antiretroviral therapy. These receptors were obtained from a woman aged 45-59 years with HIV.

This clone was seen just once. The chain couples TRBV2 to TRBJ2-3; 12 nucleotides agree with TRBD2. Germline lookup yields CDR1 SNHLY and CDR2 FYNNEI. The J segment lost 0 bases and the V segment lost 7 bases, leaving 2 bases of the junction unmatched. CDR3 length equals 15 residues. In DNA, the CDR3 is TGTGCCAGCACAGGACTAGCGGGAAGCACAGATACGCAGTATTTT. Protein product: CASTGLAGSTDTQYF.

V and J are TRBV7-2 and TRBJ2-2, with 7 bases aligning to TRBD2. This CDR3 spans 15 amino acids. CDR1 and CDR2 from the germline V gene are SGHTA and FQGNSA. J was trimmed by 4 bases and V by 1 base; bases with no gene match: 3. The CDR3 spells CASSLGLAGTGELFF. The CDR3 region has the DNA TGTGCCAGCAGCTTAGGACTAGCAGGCACCGGGGAGCTGTTTTTT.

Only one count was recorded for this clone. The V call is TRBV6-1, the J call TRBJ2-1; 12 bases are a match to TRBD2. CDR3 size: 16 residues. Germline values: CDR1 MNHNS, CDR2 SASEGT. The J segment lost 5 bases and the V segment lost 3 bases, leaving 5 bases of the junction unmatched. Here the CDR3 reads CASSEQTSGGHNEQFF. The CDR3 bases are TGTGCCAGCAGTGAGCAGACTAGCGGGGGCCACAATGAGCAGTTCTTC.

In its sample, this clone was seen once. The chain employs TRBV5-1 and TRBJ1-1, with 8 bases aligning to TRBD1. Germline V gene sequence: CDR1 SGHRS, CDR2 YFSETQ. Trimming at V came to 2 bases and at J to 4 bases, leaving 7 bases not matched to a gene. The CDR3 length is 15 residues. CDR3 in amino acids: CASSFWTGRGTEAFF. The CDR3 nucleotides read TGCGCCAGCAGCTTCTGGACAGGGAGAGGCACTGAAGCTTTCTTT. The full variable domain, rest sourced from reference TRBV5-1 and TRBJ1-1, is KAGVTQTPRYLIKTRGQQVTLSCSPISGHRSVSWYQQTPGQGLQFLFEYFSETQRNKGNFPGRFSGRQFSNSRSEMNVSTLELGDSALYLCASSFWTGRGTEAFFGQGTRLTVV.

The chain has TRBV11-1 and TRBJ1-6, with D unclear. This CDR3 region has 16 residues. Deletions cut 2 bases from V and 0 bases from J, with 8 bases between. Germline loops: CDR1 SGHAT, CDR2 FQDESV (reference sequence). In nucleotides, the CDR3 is TGTGCCAGCAGCTTAAGCGGGAGCTCCTATAATTCACCCCTCCACTTT. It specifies CASSLSGSSYNSPLHF.

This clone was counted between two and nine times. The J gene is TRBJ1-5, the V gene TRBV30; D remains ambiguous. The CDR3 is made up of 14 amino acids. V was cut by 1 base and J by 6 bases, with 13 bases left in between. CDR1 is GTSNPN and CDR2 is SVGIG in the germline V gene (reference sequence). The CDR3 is CAWSGVGVSQPQHF. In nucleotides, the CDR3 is TGTGCCTGGAGTGGAGTTGGCGTCAGTCAGCCCCAGCATTTT.

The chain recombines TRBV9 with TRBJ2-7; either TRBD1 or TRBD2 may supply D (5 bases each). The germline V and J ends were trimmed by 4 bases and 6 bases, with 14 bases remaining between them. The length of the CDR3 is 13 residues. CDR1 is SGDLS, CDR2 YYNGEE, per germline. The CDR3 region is CASSSGSSPEQYF. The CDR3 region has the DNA TGTGCCAGCAGCTCAGGGAGTAGCCCCGAGCAGTACTTC.

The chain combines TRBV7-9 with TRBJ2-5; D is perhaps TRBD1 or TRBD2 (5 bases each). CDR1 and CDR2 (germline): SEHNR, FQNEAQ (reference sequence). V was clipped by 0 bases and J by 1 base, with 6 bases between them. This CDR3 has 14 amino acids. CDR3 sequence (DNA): TGTGCCAGCAGCTTAGCAGGGACCCAAGAGACCCAGTACTTC. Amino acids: CASSLAGTQETQYF.

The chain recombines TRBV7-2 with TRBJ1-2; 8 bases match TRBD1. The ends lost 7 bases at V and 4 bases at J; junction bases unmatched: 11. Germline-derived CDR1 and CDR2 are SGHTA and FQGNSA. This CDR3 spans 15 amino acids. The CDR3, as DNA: TGTGCCAGCACCACAAGGACAGGGCTACCCTATGGCTACACCTTC. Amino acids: CASTTRTGLPYGYTF. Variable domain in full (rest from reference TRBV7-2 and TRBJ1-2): GAGVSQSPSNKVTEKGKDVELRCDPISGHTALYWYRQSLGQGLEFLIYFQGNSAPDKSGLPSDRFSAERTGGSVSTLTIQRTQQEDSAVYLCASTTRTGLPYGYTFGSGTRLTVV.

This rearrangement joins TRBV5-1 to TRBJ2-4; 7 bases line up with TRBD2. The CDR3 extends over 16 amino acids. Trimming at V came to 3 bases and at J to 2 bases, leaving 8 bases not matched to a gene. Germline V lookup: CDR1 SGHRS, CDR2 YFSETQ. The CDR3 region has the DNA TGCGCCAGCAGCTCCCGGGGGGAGGGGACCAAAAACATTCAGTACTTC. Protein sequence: CASSSRGEGTKNIQYF. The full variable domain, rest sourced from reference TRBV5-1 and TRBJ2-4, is KAGVTQTPRYLIKTRGQQVTLSCSPISGHRSVSWYQQTPGQGLQFLFEYFSETQRNKGNFPGRFSGRQFSNSRSEMNVSTLELGDSALYLCASSSRGEGTKNIQYFGAGTRLSVL.

The DNA for the CDR3 is TGTGCCAGCAGCCCTACCGGGACTAGCGGGGGCCGGGGAGATACGCAGTATTTT. It specifies CASSPTGTSGGRGDTQYF. This chain connects TRBV7-2 to TRBJ2-3; 14 positions agree with TRBD2. V lost 5 bases to trimming and J lost 5 bases; unmatched junction nucleotides: 12. Germline lookup yields CDR1 SGHTA and CDR2 FQGNSA. CDR3 length: 18 residues.

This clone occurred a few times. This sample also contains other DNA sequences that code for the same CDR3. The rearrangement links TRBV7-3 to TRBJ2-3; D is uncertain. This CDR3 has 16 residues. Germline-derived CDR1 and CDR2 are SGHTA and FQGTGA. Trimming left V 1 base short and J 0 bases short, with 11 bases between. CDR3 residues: CASSLRRAASTDTQYF. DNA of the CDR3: TGTGCCAGCAGCTTAAGGCGCGCGGCTAGCACAGATACGCAGTATTTT.

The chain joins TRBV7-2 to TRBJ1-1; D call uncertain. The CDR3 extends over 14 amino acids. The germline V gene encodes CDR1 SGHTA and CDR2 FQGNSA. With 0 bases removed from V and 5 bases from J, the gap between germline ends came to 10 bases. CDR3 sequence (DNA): TGTGCCAGCAGCTTAGCTAGACTGGGGACTGAAGCTTTCTTT. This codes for CASSLARLGTEAFF.

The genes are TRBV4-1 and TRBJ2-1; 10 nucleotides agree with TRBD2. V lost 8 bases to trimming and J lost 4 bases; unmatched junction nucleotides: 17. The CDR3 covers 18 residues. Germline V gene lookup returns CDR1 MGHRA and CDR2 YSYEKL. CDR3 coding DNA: TGCGCCAGCTCCCCGGGCCCTAGCGGGGGTCCGGGGTACAATGAGCAGTTCTTC. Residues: CASSPGPSGGPGYNEQFF.

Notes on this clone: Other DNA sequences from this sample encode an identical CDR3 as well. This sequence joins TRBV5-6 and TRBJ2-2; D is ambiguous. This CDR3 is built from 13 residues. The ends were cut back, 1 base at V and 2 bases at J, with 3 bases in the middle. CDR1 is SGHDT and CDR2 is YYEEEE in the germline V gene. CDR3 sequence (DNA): TGTGCCAGCAGCTTGCAAAACACCGGGGAGCTGTTTTTT. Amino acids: CASSLQNTGELFF.

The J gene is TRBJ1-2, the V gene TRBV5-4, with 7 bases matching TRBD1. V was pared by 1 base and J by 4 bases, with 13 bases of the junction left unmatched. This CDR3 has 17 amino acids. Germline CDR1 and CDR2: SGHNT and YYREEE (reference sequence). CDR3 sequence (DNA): TGTGCCAGCAGCTTGAACAGGGGAGTATCAGAGACCTATGGCTACACCTTC. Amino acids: CASSLNRGVSETYGYTF.

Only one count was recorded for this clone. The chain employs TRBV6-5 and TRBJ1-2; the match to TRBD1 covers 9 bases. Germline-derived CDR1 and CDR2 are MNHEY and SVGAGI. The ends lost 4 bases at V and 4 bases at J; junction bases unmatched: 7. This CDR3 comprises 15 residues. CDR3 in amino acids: CASSSTGGISYGYTF. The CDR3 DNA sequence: TGTGCCAGCAGTTCCACAGGGGGCATATCCTATGGCTACACCTTC.

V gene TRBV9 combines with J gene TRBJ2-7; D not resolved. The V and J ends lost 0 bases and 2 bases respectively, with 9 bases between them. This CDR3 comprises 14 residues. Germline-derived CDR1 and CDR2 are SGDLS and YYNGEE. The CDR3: CASSVGGRAYEQYF. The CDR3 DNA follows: TGTGCCAGCAGCGTAGGCGGACGGGCCTACGAGCAGTACTTC.

CDR3 protein: CASSLGSNTEAFF. The CDR3 bases are TGTGCCAGCAGTTTGGGATCCAACACTGAAGCTTTCTTT. This chain uses TRBV27 with TRBJ1-1; D remains ambiguous. V was shortened by 3 bases and J by 2 bases, with 7 bases between the two germline ends. Germline lookup yields CDR1 MNHEY and CDR2 SMNVEV (reference sequence). The CDR3 spans 13 residues.

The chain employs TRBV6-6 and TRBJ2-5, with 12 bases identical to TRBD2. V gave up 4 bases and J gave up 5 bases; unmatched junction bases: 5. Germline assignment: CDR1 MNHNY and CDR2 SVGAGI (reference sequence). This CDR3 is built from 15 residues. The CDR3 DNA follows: TGTGCCAGCAGTTCGACTAGCGGGGGCTCGGAGACCCAGTACTTC. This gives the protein CASSSTSGGSETQYF.

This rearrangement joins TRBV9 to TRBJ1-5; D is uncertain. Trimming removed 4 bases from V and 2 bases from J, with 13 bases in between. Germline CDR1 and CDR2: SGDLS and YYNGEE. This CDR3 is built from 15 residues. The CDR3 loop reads CASSTRPEGNQPQHF. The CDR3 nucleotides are TGTGCCAGCAGCACTCGACCGGAGGGCAATCAGCCCCAGCATTTT.

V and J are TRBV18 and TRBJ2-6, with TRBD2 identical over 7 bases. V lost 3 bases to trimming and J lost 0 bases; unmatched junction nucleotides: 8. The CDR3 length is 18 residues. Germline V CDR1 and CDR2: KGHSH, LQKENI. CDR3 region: CASSPDSGRASGANVLTF. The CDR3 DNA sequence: TGTGCCAGCTCACCCGATAGCGGGCGGGCCTCTGGGGCCAACGTCCTGACTTTC.

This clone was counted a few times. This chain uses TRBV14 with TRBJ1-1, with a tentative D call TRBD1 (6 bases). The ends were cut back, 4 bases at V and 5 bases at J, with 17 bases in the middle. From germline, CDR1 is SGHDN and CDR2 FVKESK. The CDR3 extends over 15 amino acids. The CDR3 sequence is CASSPFSGVRTEAFF. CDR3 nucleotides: TGTGCCAGCAGCCCGTTTTCAGGGGTGCGGACTGAAGCTTTCTTT.

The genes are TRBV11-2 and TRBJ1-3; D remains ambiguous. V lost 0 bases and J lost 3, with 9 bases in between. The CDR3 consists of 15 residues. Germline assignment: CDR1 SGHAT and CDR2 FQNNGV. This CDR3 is CASSLDQASGNTIYF. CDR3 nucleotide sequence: TGTGCCAGCAGCTTAGACCAGGCCAGTGGAAACACCATATATTTT. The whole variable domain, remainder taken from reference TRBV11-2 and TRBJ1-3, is EAGVAQSPRYKIIEKRQSVAFWCNPISGHATLYWYQQILGQGPKLLIQFQNNGVVDDSQLPKDRFSAERLKGVDSTLKIQPAKLEDSAVYLCASSLDQASGNTIYFGEGSWLTVV.

Here the CDR3 reads CASSMAPLPRGETQYF. In DNA form, the CDR3 reads TGTGCCAGCTCAATGGCCCCTCTCCCACGGGGGGAGACCCAGTACTTC. V usage is TRBV27 and J usage is TRBJ2-5, with D perhaps matching TRBD2 (6 bases). With 8 bases removed from V and 5 bases from J, the gap between germline ends came to 24 bases. The CDR3 consists of 16 residues. Germline V gene data show CDR1 as MNHEY and CDR2 as SMNVEV (reference sequence).

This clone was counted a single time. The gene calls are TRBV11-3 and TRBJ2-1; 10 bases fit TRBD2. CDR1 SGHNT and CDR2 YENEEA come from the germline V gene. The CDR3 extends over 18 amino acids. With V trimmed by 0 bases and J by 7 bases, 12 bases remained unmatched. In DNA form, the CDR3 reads TGTGCCAGCAGCTTAGATGGCCCGGGGCTAGCGGGGGTGAATGAGCAGTTCTTC. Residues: CASSLDGPGLAGVNEQFF.

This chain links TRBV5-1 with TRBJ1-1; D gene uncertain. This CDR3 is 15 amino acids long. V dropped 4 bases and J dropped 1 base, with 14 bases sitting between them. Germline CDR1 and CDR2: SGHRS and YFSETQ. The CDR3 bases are TGCGCCAGCAGCCCGCAGAGTGGGCCGAACACTGAAGCTTTCTTT. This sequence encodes CASSPQSGPNTEAFF. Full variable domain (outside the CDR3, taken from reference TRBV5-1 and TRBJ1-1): KAGVTQTPRYLIKTRGQQVTLSCSPISGHRSVSWYQQTPGQGLQFLFEYFSETQRNKGNFPGRFSGRQFSNSRSEMNVSTLELGDSALYLCASSPQSGPNTEAFFGQGTRLTVV.